This T cell receptor (beta chain) originates from a study of blood T cell repertoires in COVID-19. Study-wide background: Italy, Spain and the United States were the sources of the convalescent and acute COVID-19 samples. T cells, B-cell-depleted T cells, or PBMCs supplied cDNA or gDNA.

The authors' processing: Reference gene primers were amplified, and this amplification served to estimate nucleated cell counts. Sequencing was performed with immunoSEQ multiplex PCR; in TCRdb, only in-frame clones are kept and a portion is missing. V, J and clone size derive from that table, while D and trimming were established from the DNA sequence. The sample gives some 250,000 clones, about four fifths of which show up once; around 3.4% is in the top ten. CDR3 length: 17 residues. The germline V gene encodes CDR1 KGHSH and CDR2 LQKENI. The trim removed 0 bases at V and 7 bases at J, leaving 8 bases unmatched.

V gene TRBV18 combines with J gene TRBJ2-2, with 10 nucleotides matching TRBD2. The sample taken for sequencing was peripheral blood. The sequence was collected from a woman aged 18-29 years with acute or convalescent COVID-19. DNA of the CDR3: TGTGCCAGCTCACCACCGGCTAGCGGGAGTGTCGGCGGGGAGCTGTTTTTT. Translation gives CASSPPASGSVGGELFF. The full variable domain, in which reference TRBV18 and TRBJ2-2 provide the parts outside the CDR3, is NAGVMQNPRHLVRRRGQEARLRCSPMKGHSHVYWYRQLPEEGLKFMVYLQKENIIDESGMPKERFSAEFPKEGPSILRIQQVVRGDSAAYFCASSPPASGSVGGELFFGEGSRLTVL.